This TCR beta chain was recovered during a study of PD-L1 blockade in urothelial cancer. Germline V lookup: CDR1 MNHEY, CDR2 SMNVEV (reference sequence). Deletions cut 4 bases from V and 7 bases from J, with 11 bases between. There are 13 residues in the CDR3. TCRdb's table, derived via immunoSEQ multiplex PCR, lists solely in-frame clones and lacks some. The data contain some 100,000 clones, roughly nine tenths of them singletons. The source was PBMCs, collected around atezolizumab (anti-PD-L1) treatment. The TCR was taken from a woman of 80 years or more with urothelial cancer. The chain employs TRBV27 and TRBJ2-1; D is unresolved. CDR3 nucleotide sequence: TGTGCCAGCAGTTCTCTTACAAATAATGAGCAGTTCTTC. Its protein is CASSSLTNNEQFF.